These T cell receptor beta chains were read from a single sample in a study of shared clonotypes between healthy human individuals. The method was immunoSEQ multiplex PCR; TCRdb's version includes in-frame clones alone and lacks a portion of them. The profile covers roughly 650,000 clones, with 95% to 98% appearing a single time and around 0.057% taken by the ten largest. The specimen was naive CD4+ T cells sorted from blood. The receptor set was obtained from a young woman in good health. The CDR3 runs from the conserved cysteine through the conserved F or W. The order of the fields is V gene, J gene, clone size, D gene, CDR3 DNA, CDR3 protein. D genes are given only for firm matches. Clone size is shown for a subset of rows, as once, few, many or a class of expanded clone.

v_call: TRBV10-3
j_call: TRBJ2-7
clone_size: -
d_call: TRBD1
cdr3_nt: TGTGCCATCAAGGGGACAGGGGTCTCCTACGAGCAGTACTTC
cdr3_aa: CAIKGTGVSYEQYF

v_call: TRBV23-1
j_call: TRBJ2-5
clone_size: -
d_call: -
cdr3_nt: TGCGCCAGCAGTCGGGCAGGGCTTTCCCAAGAGACCCAGTACTTC
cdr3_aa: CASSRAGLSQETQYF

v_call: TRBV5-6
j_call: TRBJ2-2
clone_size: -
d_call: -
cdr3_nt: TGTGCCAGCAGCTTGGAAGCCGGGGAGCTGTTTTTT
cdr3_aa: CASSLEAGELFF

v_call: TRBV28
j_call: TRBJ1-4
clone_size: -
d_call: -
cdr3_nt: TGTGCCAGCAGGTCAATCGCCGGAGAAAAACTGTTTTTT
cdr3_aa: CASRSIAGEKLFF

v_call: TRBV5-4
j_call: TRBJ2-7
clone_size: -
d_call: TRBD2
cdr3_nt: TGTGCCAGCAGCTTAGAGCGGGATTTCTACGAGCAGTACTTC
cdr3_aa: CASSLERDFYEQYF

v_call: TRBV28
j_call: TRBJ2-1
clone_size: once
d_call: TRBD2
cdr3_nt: TGTGCCAGCAGTTTAACCGCTAGCGGGAGGGCCTACAATGAGCAGTTCTTC
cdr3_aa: CASSLTASGRAYNEQFF

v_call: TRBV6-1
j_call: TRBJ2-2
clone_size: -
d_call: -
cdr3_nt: TGTGCCAGCACCCGGGGCTCCTCCGGGGAGCTGTTTTTT
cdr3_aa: CASTRGSSGELFF

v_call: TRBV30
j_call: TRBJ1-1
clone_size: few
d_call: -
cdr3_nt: TGTGCCTGGAGTGTGGGCAGGGGGAACACTGAAGCTTTCTTT
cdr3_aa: CAWSVGRGNTEAFF

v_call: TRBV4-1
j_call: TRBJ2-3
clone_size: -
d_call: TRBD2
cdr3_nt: TGCGCCAGCAGCCCCGGGACTAGCGGGAGGGTTGGCACAGATACGCAGTATTTT
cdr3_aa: CASSPGTSGRVGTDTQYF

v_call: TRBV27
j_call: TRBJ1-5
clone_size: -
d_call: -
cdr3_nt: TGTGCCAGCAGTTTAGAGGCACGCTTCGATCAGCCCCAGCATTTT
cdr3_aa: CASSLEARFDQPQHF

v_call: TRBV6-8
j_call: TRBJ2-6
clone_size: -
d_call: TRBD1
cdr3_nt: TGTGCCACCAACAGGGGCGGATGGCGACAGAGCTCTGGGGCCAACGTCCTGACTTTC
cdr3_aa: CATNRGGWRQSSGANVLTF

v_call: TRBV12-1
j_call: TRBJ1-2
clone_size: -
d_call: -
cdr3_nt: TGTGCCAGCAGCAAAACAGGGAGGGCCTATGGCTACACCTTC
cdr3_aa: CASSKTGRAYGYTF

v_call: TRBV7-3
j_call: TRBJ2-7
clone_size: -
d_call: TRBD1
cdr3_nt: TGTGCCAGCAGGCACAGGGGTAGCTACGAGCAGTACTTC
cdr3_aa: CASRHRGSYEQYF

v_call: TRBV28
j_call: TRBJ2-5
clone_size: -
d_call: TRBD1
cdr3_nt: TGTGCCAGCAGTAGTATTGGACAGGGCCAAGAGACCCAGTACTTC
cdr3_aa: CASSSIGQGQETQYF

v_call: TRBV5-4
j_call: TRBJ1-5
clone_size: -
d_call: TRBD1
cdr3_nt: TGTGCCAGCAGCACACAGGGGGCTAGGCAGCCCCAGCATTTT
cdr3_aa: CASSTQGARQPQHF

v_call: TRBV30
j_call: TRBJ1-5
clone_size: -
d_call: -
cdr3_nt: TGTGCCTGGAGTGCGGGAGGGAACGGGCAGCCCCAGCATTTT
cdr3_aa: CAWSAGGNGQPQHF

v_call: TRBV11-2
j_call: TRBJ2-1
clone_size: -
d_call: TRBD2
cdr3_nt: TGTGCCAGCAGCTTAGTACGGGGCGGACTAGCGGGGTACAATGAGCAGTTCTTC
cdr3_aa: CASSLVRGGLAGYNEQFF

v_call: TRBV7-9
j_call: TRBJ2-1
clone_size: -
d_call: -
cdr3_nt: TGTGCCAGCAGCTTCGGCGGGACGATGGATGAGCAGTTCTTC
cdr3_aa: CASSFGGTMDEQFF

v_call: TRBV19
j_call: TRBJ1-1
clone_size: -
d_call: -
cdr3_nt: TGTGCCAGTAGTATCTCTAACACTGAAGCTTTCTTT
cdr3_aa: CASSISNTEAFF

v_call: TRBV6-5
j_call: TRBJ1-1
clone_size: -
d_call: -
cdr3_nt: TGTGCCAGCAGTTACTCTGATGGTGGCACTGAAGCTTTCTTT
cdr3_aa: CASSYSDGGTEAFF

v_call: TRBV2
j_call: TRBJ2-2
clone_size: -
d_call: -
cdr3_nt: TGTGCCAGCAAGGGGGGCCAGGGGGCCGGGGAGCTGTTTTTT
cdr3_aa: CASKGGQGAGELFF

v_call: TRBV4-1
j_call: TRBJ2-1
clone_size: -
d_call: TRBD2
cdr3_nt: TGCGCCAGCAGCCAAGATTGGGATAGCGGGGCCCACAATGAGCAGTTCTTC
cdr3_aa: CASSQDWDSGAHNEQFF

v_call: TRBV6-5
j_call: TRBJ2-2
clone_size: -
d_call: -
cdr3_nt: TGTGCCAGCAGTTACGTGGGCAGGGAAACCCGGGAGCTGTTTTTT
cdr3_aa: CASSYVGRETRELFF

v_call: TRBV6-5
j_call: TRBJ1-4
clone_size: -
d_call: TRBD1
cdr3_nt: TGTGCCAGCAGTTTAATGACAGGGGTTGGGGAAAAACTGTTTTTT
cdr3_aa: CASSLMTGVGEKLFF

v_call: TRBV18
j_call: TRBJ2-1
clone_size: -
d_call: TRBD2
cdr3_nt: TGTGCCAGTAAGACTAGCTCTAGTAATGAGCAGTTCTTC
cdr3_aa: CASKTSSSNEQFF

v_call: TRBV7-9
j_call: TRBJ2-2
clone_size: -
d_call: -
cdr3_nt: TGTGCCAGCAGCTACCGGCCGGGGGCGCAATCCGGGGAGCTGTTTTTT
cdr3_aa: CASSYRPGAQSGELFF

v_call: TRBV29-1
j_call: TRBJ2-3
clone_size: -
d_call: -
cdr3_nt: TGCAGCGCCCTGGCGGTTTCCACAGATACGCAGTATTTT
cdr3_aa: CSALAVSTDTQYF

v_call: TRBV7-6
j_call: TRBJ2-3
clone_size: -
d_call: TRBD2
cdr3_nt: TGTGCCAGCAGCCCCCGGACTAGCCCCGCCGGAACAGATACGCAGTATTTT
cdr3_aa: CASSPRTSPAGTDTQYF

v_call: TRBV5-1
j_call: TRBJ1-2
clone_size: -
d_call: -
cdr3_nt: TGCGCCAGCAGCTTGGGACAGTCTTATGGCTACACCTTC
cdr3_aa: CASSLGQSYGYTF

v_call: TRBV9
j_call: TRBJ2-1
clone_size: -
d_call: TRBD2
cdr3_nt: TGTGCCAGCAGCGTAGTTAGCGGGAGGATTGATGAGCAGTTCTTC
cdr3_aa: CASSVVSGRIDEQFF

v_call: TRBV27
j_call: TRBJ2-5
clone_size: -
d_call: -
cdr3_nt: TGTGCCAGCAGTTTTGGCAGAAGGCAAGAGACCCAGTACTTC
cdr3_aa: CASSFGRRQETQYF

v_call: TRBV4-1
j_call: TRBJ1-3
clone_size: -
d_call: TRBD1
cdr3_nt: TGCGCCAGCAGCCACCCTCGACAGGGAAGCTCTGGAAACACCATATATTTT
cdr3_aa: CASSHPRQGSSGNTIYF

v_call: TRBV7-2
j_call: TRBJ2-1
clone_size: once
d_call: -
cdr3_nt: TGTGCCAGCAGCTTAGGAGGGAGGCGTGAGCAGTTCTTC
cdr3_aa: CASSLGGRREQFF

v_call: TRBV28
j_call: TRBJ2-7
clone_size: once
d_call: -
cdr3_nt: TGTGCCAGCAGTTCCCCTACAAGAGGGGGAGAGGAGCAGTACTTC
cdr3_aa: CASSSPTRGGEEQYF

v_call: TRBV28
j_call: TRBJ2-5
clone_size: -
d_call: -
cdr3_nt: TGTGCCAGCAGTCTAGGACAGCAAGAGACCCAGTACTTC
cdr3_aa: CASSLGQQETQYF

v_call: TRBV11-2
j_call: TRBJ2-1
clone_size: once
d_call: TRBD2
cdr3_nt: TGTGCCAGCAGTACCGGGACTAGCGGGAACAATGAGCAGTTCTTC
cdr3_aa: CASSTGTSGNNEQFF

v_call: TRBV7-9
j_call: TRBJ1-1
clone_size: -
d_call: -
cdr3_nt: TGTGCCAGCAGCTTCGCAGAGAACACTGAAGCTTTCTTT
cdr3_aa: CASSFAENTEAFF

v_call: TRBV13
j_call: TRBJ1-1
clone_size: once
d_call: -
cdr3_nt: TGTGCCAGCAGCCCCCAAGCGACTTTTAACACTGAAGCTTTCTTT
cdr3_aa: CASSPQATFNTEAFF

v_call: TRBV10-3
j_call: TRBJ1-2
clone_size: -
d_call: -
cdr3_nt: TGTGCCATCAGTCCCGAAACAGGATCATTTTCCGGCTACACCTTC
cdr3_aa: CAISPETGSFSGYTF

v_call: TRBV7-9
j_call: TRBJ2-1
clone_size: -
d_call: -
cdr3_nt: TGTGCCAGCAGCGGGGCAGGGGCCCCGAAGGGCTATGAGCAGTTCTTC
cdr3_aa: CASSGAGAPKGYEQFF

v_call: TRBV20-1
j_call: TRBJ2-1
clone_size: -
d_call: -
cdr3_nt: TGCAGTGCAAAGACAGCGTCGGGGCAGTTCTTC
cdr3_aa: CSAKTASGQFF

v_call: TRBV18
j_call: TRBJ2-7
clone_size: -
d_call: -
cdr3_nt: TGTGCCAGCTCACCATTGCAGCCCACCTACGAGCAGTACTTC
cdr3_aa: CASSPLQPTYEQYF

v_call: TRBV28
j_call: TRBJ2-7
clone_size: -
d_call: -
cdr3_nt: TGTGCCAGCAGTCCCGAGGGAAAAGGGCCTTTCTACGAGCAGTACTTC
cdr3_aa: CASSPEGKGPFYEQYF

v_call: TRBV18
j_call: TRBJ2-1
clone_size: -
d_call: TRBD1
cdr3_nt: TGTGCCAGCCAGAGACAGGGGGACCTTGAGCAGTTCTTC
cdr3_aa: CASQRQGDLEQFF

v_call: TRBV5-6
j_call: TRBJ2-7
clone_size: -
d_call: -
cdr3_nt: TGTGCCAGCAGCCCGGACTACGAGCAGTACTTC
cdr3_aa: CASSPDYEQYF

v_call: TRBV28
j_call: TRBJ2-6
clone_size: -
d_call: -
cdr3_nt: TGTGCCAGCAGTTTAGGAGGCTCTGGGGCCAACGTCCTGACTTTC
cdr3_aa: CASSLGGSGANVLTF

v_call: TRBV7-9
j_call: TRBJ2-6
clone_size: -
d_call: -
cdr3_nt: TGTGCCAGCAGCTTACGGAAGACTGGGGCCAACGTCCTGACTTTC
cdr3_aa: CASSLRKTGANVLTF

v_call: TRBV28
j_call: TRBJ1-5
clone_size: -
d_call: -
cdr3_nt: TGTGCCAGCAGTCTCATGCGTCAGCCCGGTCGGCAGCCCCAGCATTTT
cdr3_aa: CASSLMRQPGRQPQHF

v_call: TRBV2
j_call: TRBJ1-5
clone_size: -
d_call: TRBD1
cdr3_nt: TGTGCCAGCAGATCTTACAGGGGTGGAGGTCAGCCCCAGCATTTT
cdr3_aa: CASRSYRGGGQPQHF

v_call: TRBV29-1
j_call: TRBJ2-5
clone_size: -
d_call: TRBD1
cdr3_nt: TGCAGCGTGGAAAGGGCAGGGGGCACAAAAGAGACCCAGTACTTC
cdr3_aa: CSVERAGGTKETQYF

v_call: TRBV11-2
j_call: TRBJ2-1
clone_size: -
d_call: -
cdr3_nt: TGTGCCAGCAGCTTAGAAGGTATGGCAGCAGGCCCCTACAATGAGCAGTTCTTC
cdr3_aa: CASSLEGMAAGPYNEQFF

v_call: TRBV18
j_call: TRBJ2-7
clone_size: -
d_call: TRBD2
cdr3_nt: TGTGCCAGCTCCCCACAGGAGGGGTCGATACTAGCGCGGCAGTACTTC
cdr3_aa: CASSPQEGSILARQYF

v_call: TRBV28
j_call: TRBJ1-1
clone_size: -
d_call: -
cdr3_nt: TGTGCCAGCACCCCGGGTCTAGGACAACTTAACACTGAAGCTTTCTTT
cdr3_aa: CASTPGLGQLNTEAFF